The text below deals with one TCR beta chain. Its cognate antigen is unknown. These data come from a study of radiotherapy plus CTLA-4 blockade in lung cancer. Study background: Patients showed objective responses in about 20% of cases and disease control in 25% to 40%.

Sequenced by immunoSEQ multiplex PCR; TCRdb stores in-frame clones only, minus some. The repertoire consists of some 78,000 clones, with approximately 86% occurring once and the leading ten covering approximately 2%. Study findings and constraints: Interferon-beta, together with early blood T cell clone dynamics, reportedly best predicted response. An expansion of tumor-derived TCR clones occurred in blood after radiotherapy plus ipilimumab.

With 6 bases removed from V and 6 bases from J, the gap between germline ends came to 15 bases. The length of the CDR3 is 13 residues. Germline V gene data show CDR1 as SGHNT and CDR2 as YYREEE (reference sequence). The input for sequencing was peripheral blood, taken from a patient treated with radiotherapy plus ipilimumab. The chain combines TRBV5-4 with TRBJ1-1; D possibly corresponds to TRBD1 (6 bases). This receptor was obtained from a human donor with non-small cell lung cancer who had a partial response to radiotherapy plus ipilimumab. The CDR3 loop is CASTPRGGPEAFF. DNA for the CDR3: TGTGCCAGCACCCCGCGGGGGGGGCCTGAAGCTTTCTTT.